Given below is one T cell receptor (beta chain) in context. The antigen is undetermined. This entry is derived from a study of Graves' ophthalmopathy and Graves' hyperthyroidism. Overall study context: Prior to any treatment, peripheral blood was collected at the time of initial diagnosis.

Per germline, CDR1 MDHEN and CDR2 SYDVKM. CDR3 size: 11 residues. Between the trimmed V and J ends, which lost 5 bases and 6 bases, there was a span of 7 bases. Every ophthalmopathy donor presented moderate-to-severe activity, CAS ≥3, NOSPECS ≥4 and duration under 3 months. Other autoimmune diseases, uncontrolled infections, pregnancy or lactation led to the exclusion of patients. Findings and caveats of the study: Appearing in blood as well were most expanded thyroid clonotypes above 0.001 frequency.

Researchers took RNA transcripts and amplified TCR beta CDR3 regions from them. First-round RT-PCR with HTBI primers preceded a second-round multiplex PCR. TCRdb re-analysed the multiplex PCR reads in MiXCR, keeping a single row per CDR3 protein. The sample has more than 150,000 distinct CDR3 sequences, around two fifths seen once. The receptor's source is a woman in her 40s with Graves' ophthalmopathy. The sequenced material came from peripheral blood. The chain links TRBV28 to TRBJ1-1; the D is unclear. DNA for the CDR3: TGTGCCAGCAGTGGTATGGCTGAAGCTTTCTTT. Translating gives CASSGMAEAFF.